The 31 T cell receptor beta chains presented below share a single source sample, sequenced in a study of blood T cell repertoires in COVID-19. Some clones are missing from TCRdb's copy, which holds only in-frame ones; the method was immunoSEQ multiplex PCR. This table has approximately 140,000 clones, roughly 84% appearing once. Sequencing was carried out using PBMCs or T cells enriched from blood (not recorded which). The receptor source for this set is a man aged 35-49 years with acute COVID-19.

CDR3 nucleotides: TGTGCCAGCAGCCAAGAAACTAGCGGGGGGGATGAGCAGTTCTTC. It yields the protein CASSQETSGGDEQFF. The chain carries TRBV4-2 and TRBJ2-1; 13 bases agree with TRBD2. J lost 8 bases, V lost 0 bases, and 1 base had no gene match. Germline V lookup: CDR1 LGHNA, CDR2 YNFKEQ. This CDR3 has 15 residues.

The table lists this clone with a few counts. The chain couples TRBV2 to TRBJ2-3, with 9 bases aligning to TRBD1. The CDR3 is 16 residues long. Germline lookup yields CDR1 SNHLY and CDR2 FYNNEI. The V segment lost 5 bases and the J segment 4 bases; nucleotides outside the gene matches: 10. Here the CDR3 reads CASSYLPGQGPDTQYF. The CDR3 nucleotides read TGTGCCAGCAGTTACCTACCGGGACAGGGTCCAGATACGCAGTATTTT.

This CDR3 reads CASSPSGATNEKLFF. The CDR3 DNA reads TGTGCCAGCAGCCCCTCGGGGGCAACTAATGAAAAACTGTTTTTT. V gene TRBV7-9 combines with J gene TRBJ1-4; the D gene is possibly TRBD1 (5 bases). This CDR3 spans 15 amino acids. Germline assignment: CDR1 SEHNR and CDR2 FQNEAQ (reference sequence). V was trimmed by 5 bases and J by 0 bases, leaving 10 bases between them.

This clone was picked up a small number of times. The chain carries TRBV13 and TRBJ2-7; 10 bases are shared with TRBD2. The CDR3 consists of 16 residues. Germline lookup yields CDR1 PRHDT and CDR2 FYEKMQ (reference sequence). Trimming cost V 4 bases and J 2 bases; bases outside gene matches: 8. This chain's CDR3 is CASSSLAGGGTYEQYF. The CDR3 coding sequence is TGTGCCAGCAGCTCCTTAGCGGGAGGCGGCACCTACGAGCAGTACTTC.

The chain carries TRBV27 and TRBJ2-2, with D possibly matching TRBD1 (7 bases). Germline V gene lookup returns CDR1 MNHEY and CDR2 SMNVEV (reference sequence). V was cut by 2 bases and J by 4 bases, with 14 bases left in between. The CDR3 length is 16 residues. This chain's CDR3 is CASSLDGGGITGELFF. The CDR3 DNA sequence: TGTGCCAGCAGTTTAGATGGAGGGGGCATCACCGGGGAGCTGTTTTTT.

The V call is TRBV28, the J call TRBJ1-1, with 7 bases that match TRBD1. Trimming took 4 bases from V and 4 from J; bases not matched to a gene: 6. The CDR3 has 14 residues. The germline gives CDR1 MDHEN, CDR2 SYDVKM. The CDR3 DNA reads as TGTGCCAGCAGTTCTACAGGGGTTCGCACTGAAGCTTTCTTT. It specifies CASSSTGVRTEAFF.

The gene calls are TRBV5-4 and TRBJ1-2; perhaps TRBD1 as D (5 bases). The CDR3 has 13 residues. V was cut by 2 bases and J by 6 bases, with 11 bases left in between. The germline CDR1 and CDR2 sequences are SGHNT and YYREEE (reference sequence). The CDR3: CASSFPIGDGYTF. Written as DNA, the CDR3 is TGTGCCAGCAGCTTTCCGATAGGGGATGGCTACACCTTC.

The chain has TRBV7-2 and TRBJ1-4; D unresolved. With 6 bases removed from V and 8 bases from J, the gap between germline ends came to 13 bases. Germline lookup yields CDR1 SGHTA and CDR2 FQGNSA. The CDR3 consists of 13 residues. CDR3 DNA sequence: TGTGCCAGCAGACGGCCCACGGGGGAAAAACTGTTTTTT. This translates into CASRRPTGEKLFF.

A few counts support this clone. This chain uses TRBV29-1 with TRBJ1-1, with TRBD1 as a possible D gene (5 bases). The V gene lost 0 bases and the J gene lost 3 bases, with 8 bases spanning the gap. Germline CDR1 is SQVTM and CDR2 is ANQGSEA. This CDR3 is 13 amino acids long. The CDR3 loop is CSVEEGGDTEAFF. The CDR3 DNA follows: TGCAGCGTTGAAGAGGGGGGGGACACTGAAGCTTTCTTT.

The genes are TRBV5-1 and TRBJ1-1; D is unresolved. Per the germline V gene, CDR1 is SGHRS and CDR2 is YFSETQ. V lost 1 base, J lost 5 bases, and 12 bases lay in between. The CDR3 covers 14 residues. This CDR3 reads CASSLKGPGTEAFF. DNA of the CDR3: TGCGCCAGCAGCTTGAAGGGTCCGGGGACTGAAGCTTTCTTT.

The chain uses TRBV5-1 and TRBJ2-1, with 7 bases matching TRBD1. The CDR3 loop spans 15 amino acids. The germline gives CDR1 SGHRS, CDR2 YFSETQ. V was pared by 3 bases and J by 9 bases, with 12 bases of the junction left unmatched. The CDR3 DNA reads TGCGCCAGCAGCTCCGCGACAGGGTCGGTTTTTGAGCAGTTCTTC. It is translated as CASSSATGSVFEQFF. The variable domain in full, with the rest retrieved from reference TRBV5-1 and TRBJ2-1, is KAGVTQTPRYLIKTRGQQVTLSCSPISGHRSVSWYQQTPGQGLQFLFEYFSETQRNKGNFPGRFSGRQFSNSRSEMNVSTLELGDSALYLCASSSATGSVFEQFFGPGTRLTVL.

A word on this clone: The same CDR3 can be traced to other DNA sequences in this sample. V and J are TRBV28 and TRBJ2-6, with D maybe TRBD1 (6 bases). This CDR3 has 15 amino acids. CDR1 and CDR2 from the germline V gene are MDHEN and SYDVKM. Trimming cost V 7 bases and J 1 base, with 11 bases left between them. The CDR3: CASKGGSSGANVLTF. In nucleotides, the CDR3 is TGTGCCAGCAAAGGGGGTTCATCTGGGGCCAACGTCCTGACTTTC. Full variable domain (outside the CDR3, taken from reference TRBV28 and TRBJ2-6): DVKVTQSSRYLVKRTGEKVFLECVQDMDHENMFWYRQDPGLGLRLIYFSYDVKMKEKGDIPEGYSVSREKKERFSLILESASTNQTSMYLCASKGGSSGANVLTFGAGSRLTVL.

This rearrangement joins TRBV3-1 (or the pseudogene TRBV3-2) to TRBJ2-3; 12 bases are a match to TRBD1. This CDR3 spans 18 amino acids. Germline V gene data show CDR1 as LGHDT and CDR2 as YNNKEL (reference sequence). V shed 3 bases and J 4 bases; nucleotides not matched to a gene: 11. The CDR3 region is CASSHRPGGQGAADTQYF. The CDR3 nucleotides are TGTGCCAGCAGCCACCGGCCCGGGGGACAGGGGGCTGCAGATACGCAGTATTTT.

The chain carries TRBV6-5 and TRBJ2-1; 8 nucleotides align to TRBD1. This CDR3 is built from 12 residues. The V gene's germline CDR1 is MNHEY and CDR2 SVGAGI. The trim removed 6 bases at V and 12 bases at J, leaving 7 bases unmatched. This chain's CDR3 is CASSDPRGPQFF. CDR3 nucleotide sequence: TGTGCCAGCAGCGACCCCAGGGGGCCGCAGTTCTTC.

The chain recombines TRBV5-8 with TRBJ1-1; D ambiguous. Per the germline V gene, CDR1 is SGHTS and CDR2 is YDEGEE. The germline V and J ends were trimmed by 3 bases and 11 bases, with 11 bases remaining between them. The CDR3 has 11 amino acids. CDR3 coding DNA: TGTGCCAGCAGCTCGGGATTAGGGGCTTTCTTT. Amino acids: CASSSGLGAFF.

The rearrangement links TRBV4-3 to TRBJ2-2; TRBD2 matches 12 bases. In germline, CDR1 is LGHNA, CDR2 YSLEER. This CDR3 comprises 16 residues. The V gene end was trimmed by 6 bases and the J gene end by 5 bases; junction bases not matched to a gene: 7. The CDR3 DNA is TGCGCCAGCAGGGATGGACTAGCGGGGCGTACCGGGGAGCTGTTTTTT. Protein product: CASRDGLAGRTGELFF.

The chain links TRBV12-3 or TRBV12-4 to TRBJ2-5; maybe TRBD1 (6 bases). Trimming took off 5 bases at V and 4 bases at J, with 11 bases between the two ends. The CDR3 totals 13 residues. CDR3 sequence: CASSPGARETQYF. For the CDR3, the DNA is TGTGCCAGCAGTCCAGGGGCCAGAGAGACCCAGTACTTC.

This chain's CDR3 is CASSQDRAGLAGANVLTF. The CDR3 DNA reads as TGCGCCAGCAGCCAAGATCGGGCAGGGCTGGCTGGGGCCAACGTCCTGACTTTC. The genes are TRBV4-3 and TRBJ2-6; a weak D match, TRBD1 (5 bases). CDR1 and CDR2 (germline): LGHNA, YSLEER. The CDR3 extends over 18 amino acids. V was shortened by 0 bases and J by 2 bases, with 14 bases between the two germline ends.

The chain carries TRBV12-3 or TRBV12-4 and TRBJ1-1, with no clear D. This CDR3 has 13 residues. Trimming stripped 11 bases from V and 5 bases from J, with 18 bases between. CDR3 amino acids: CACAVVRGTEAFF. For the CDR3, the DNA is TGTGCCTGCGCAGTGGTTCGAGGGACTGAAGCTTTCTTT.

The chain carries TRBV6-2 or TRBV6-3 and TRBJ2-1, with 9 bases matching TRBD2. This CDR3 spans 18 amino acids. V lost 0 bases, J lost 4 bases, and 10 bases stayed unmatched. Germline CDR1 MNHEY, CDR2 SVGEGT. Here the CDR3 reads CASSYSVLAGKGYNEQFF. The DNA for the CDR3 is TGTGCCAGCAGTTACTCGGTCCTAGCGGGAAAGGGATACAATGAGCAGTTCTTC.

CDR3 sequence reads: CASSLYERGREESADTQYF. The DNA for the CDR3 is TGTGCCAGCTCCTTATACGAACGCGGGAGGGAAGAGTCGGCAGATACGCAGTATTTT. The J gene is TRBJ2-3, the V gene TRBV27; 9 bases align to TRBD2. V gave up 8 bases and J gave up 4 bases; unmatched junction bases: 22. Germline V CDR1 and CDR2: MNHEY, SMNVEV (reference sequence). This CDR3 has 19 residues.

V gene TRBV25-1 combines with J gene TRBJ2-5, with 9 bases identical to TRBD2. The junction had 9 bases not matched to a gene; V was cut back by 6 bases and J by 7 bases. This CDR3 contains 14 residues. CDR1 is MGHDK, CDR2 SYGVNS, per germline. CDR3 nucleotide sequence: TGTGCCAGCAGCCCCGGGCTAGCGGGATGGACCCAGTACTTC. Its translation is CASSPGLAGWTQYF.

Many counts were recorded for this clone. The gene calls are TRBV7-8 and TRBJ2-5, with TRBD1 as a possible D gene (6 bases). The CDR3 loop spans 17 amino acids. Germline CDR1 reads SGHVS; CDR2 reads FQNEAQ. Trimming cost V 5 bases and J 2 bases, with 21 bases left between them. The DNA for the CDR3 is TGTGCCAGCAGCACCTACAGGGAACTTCTGAAGCAAGAGACCCAGTACTTC. Translating gives CASSTYRELLKQETQYF.

The chain's CDR3 is CAISDSRGGSEQFF. Here the CDR3 DNA reads TGTGCCATCAGTGACTCTCGGGGGGGCTCTGAGCAGTTCTTC. The chain employs TRBV10-3 and TRBJ2-1; TRBD2 matches 8 bases. The germline V gene encodes CDR1 ENHRY and CDR2 SYGVKD. V shed 3 bases and J 9 bases; nucleotides not matched to a gene: 7. This CDR3 has 14 amino acids.

V and J are TRBV28 and TRBJ1-5; unclear D gene. Germline V gene data show CDR1 as MDHEN and CDR2 as SYDVKM. The CDR3 is 16 amino acids. Deletions cut 3 bases from V and 1 base from J, with 13 bases between. CDR3 region: CASSFLYRMSNQPQHF. DNA of the CDR3: TGTGCCAGCAGTTTCCTCTACAGAATGAGCAATCAGCCCCAGCATTTT.

A word on this clone: The conserved final phenylalanine or tryptophan is absent from the CDR3, which likely points to a read error. The DNA is omitted, as the CDR3 cannot be located on it reliably, and the CDR3 follows TCRdb's listing. The chain is built from TRBV9 and TRBJ2-3; the DNA was not used to check the table's D call, TRBD2. Germline CDR1 reads SGDLS; CDR2 reads YYNGEE. From its first to its last residue, the CDR3 has 12 amino acids. This CDR3 is CASNDQGLAGKA.

V and J are TRBV5-8 and TRBJ2-3, with 8 bases lining up with TRBD1. J lost 1 base, V lost 3 bases, and 7 bases had no gene match. The CDR3 extends over 16 amino acids. The V gene's germline CDR1 is SGHTS and CDR2 YDEGEE. CDR3 loop: CASSSYRGERTDTQYF. The CDR3 DNA is TGTGCCAGCAGCTCTTACAGGGGGGAGCGCACAGATACGCAGTATTTT.

V usage is TRBV10-3 and J usage is TRBJ1-1; D is unclear. Per the germline V gene, CDR1 is ENHRY and CDR2 is SYGVKD. The V and J ends lost 8 bases and 1 base respectively, with 11 bases between them. The CDR3 has 13 residues. Here the CDR3 DNA reads TGTGCCATCCTGGCAGATCCGAACACTGAAGCTTTCTTT. Amino acid sequence: CAILADPNTEAFF.

The rearrangement uses TRBV24-1 and TRBJ2-2, with D possibly being TRBD1 (6 bases). Germline V gene data show CDR1 as KGHDR and CDR2 as SFDVKD. CDR3 size: 16 residues. Between the trimmed V and J ends, which lost 4 bases and 5 bases, there was a span of 16 bases. The CDR3, as DNA: TGTGCCACCAGTGAAACGACAGGTTTGAAGACCGGGGAGCTGTTTTTT. It yields the protein CATSETTGLKTGELFF.

This chain connects TRBV5-1 to TRBJ2-2; 10 bases map to TRBD1. The CDR3 loop spans 14 amino acids. Trimming removed 5 bases from V and 2 bases from J; junction bases left unmatched: 0. From germline, CDR1 is SGHRS and CDR2 YFSETQ. The CDR3 region is CASRTGGNTGELFF. CDR3 coding DNA: TGCGCCAGCAGGACAGGGGGCAACACCGGGGAGCTGTTTTTT.

The chain couples TRBV30 to TRBJ2-1, with 9 bases fitting TRBD2. The germline gives CDR1 GTSNPN, CDR2 SVGIG (reference sequence). This CDR3 region has 13 residues. With 2 bases clipped from V and 8 bases from J, the junction kept 4 bases outside the gene matches. The chain's CDR3 is CAWSRSSGDEQFF. The CDR3 DNA follows: TGTGCCTGGAGTAGGTCTAGCGGGGATGAGCAGTTCTTC.